This section outlines one T cell receptor beta chain sequence together with its context. A read error may be the cause here, since a much bigger clone is one base away. V lost 0 bases to trimming and J lost 1 base, with 10 bases between them. The CDR3 has 15 residues. Germline assignment: CDR1 SGHRS and CDR2 YFSETQ. Whoever was chosen for sequencing had shown CD8+CD57+ cell expansion by flow cytometry. The template for TCR beta VDJ and CDR3 sequence profiling was genomic DNA. TCRdb called the reads again in MiXCR, with one record for every CDR3 protein. This table holds about 200,000 distinct CDR3 sequences, about half found once. This record comes from a study of CD8+CD57+ T cells in acquired aplastic anemia.

Sequenced material: sorted CD4+, CD8+, or CD8+CD57+ T cells (not recorded which) from PBMCs. This chain connects TRBV5-1 to TRBJ2-5; no definite D call. This TCR was sampled from a human donor with aplastic anemia. As DNA, the CDR3 is TGCGCCAGCAGCTTGGGCAGTCCCCCCCAAGAGACCCAGTACTTC. Its translation: CASSLGSPPQETQYF.